This TCR beta chain is from a study of CD8+CD57+ T cells in acquired aplastic anemia. Study as a whole: Recorded DNA amounts for sorted CD4+ and CD8+ cells had an average of around 3.5 ug. Study-level results: Patients had under 30 CD8+ CDR3 sequences in common with controls (the shared set). Patient and control CD8+ Simpson's diversity was not significantly different.

The use of genomic DNA as template underpinned the TCR beta VDJ and CDR3 profiling. TCRdb re-called the reads with MiXCR, one entry per CDR3 protein. Among about 110,000 distinct CDR3 sequences listed, around 53% were seen once. Trimming removed 1 base at V and 1 base at J, with 13 bases between. This CDR3 contains 16 residues. In germline, CDR1 is SEHNR, CDR2 FQNEAQ (reference sequence). This clonotype was observed at least ten times. As yet, its antigen is unknown. This clonotype was obtained from a human donor in good health, serving as a control. This chain connects TRBV7-9 to TRBJ2-5; D is undetermined. Specimen: sorted CD4+, CD8+, or CD8+CD57+ T cells (not recorded which) from PBMCs. The CDR3 bases are TGTGCCAGCAGCTTAGAGGCCCTGGGTGCCCAAGAGACCCAGTACTTC. Encoded protein: CASSLEALGAQETQYF.